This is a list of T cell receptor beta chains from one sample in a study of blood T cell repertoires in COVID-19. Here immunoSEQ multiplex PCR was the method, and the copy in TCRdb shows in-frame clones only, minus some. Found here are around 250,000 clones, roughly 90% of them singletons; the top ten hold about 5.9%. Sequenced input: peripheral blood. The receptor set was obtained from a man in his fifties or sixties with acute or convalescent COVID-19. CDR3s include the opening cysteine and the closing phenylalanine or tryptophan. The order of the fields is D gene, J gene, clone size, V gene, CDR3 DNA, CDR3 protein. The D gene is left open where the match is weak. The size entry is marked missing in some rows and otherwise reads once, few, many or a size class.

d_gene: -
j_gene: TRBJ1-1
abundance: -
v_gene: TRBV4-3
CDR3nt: TGCGCCAGCAGCCAAGGAAGGAGGAACACTGAAGCTTTCTTT
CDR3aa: CASSQGRRNTEAFF

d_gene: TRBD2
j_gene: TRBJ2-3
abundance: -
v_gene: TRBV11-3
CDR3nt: TGTGCCAGCAGCTTAGTCCTAGCGGGCACAGATACGCAGTATTTT
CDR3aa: CASSLVLAGTDTQYF

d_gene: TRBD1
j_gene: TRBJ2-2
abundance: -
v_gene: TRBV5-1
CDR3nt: TGCGCCAGCAGCTTGGGAAGAGGGACAGGGGCCTTTACCGGGGAGCTGTTTTTT
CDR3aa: CASSLGRGTGAFTGELFF

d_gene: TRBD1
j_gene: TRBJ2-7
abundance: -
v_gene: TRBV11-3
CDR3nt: TGTGCCAGCAGCACAGGGGGTTTGGGCTACGAGCAGTACTTC
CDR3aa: CASSTGGLGYEQYF

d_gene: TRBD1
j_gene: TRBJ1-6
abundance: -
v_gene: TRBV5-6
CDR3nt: TGTGCCAGCACCAGGACAGGGGATAATTCACCCCTCCACTTT
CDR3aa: CASTRTGDNSPLHF

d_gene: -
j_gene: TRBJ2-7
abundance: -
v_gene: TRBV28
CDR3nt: TGTGCCAGCAGTTCGTTCGGCGGGTTTAGCTCCTACGAGCAGTACTTC
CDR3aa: CASSSFGGFSSYEQYF

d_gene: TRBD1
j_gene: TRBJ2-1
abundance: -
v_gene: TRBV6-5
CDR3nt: TGTGCCAGCACCCGGGACAGGGAACGCAATGAGCAGTTCTTC
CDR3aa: CASTRDRERNEQFF

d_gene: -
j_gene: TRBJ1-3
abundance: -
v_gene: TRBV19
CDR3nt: TGTGCCAGCCTACAGGGCCCGTCTGCTGGAAACACCATATATTTT
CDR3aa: CASLQGPSAGNTIYF

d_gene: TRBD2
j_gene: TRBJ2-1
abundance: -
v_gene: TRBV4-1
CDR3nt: TGCGCCAGCAGCCAAGAGGGGGGGTACAATGAGCAGTTCTTC
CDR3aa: CASSQEGGYNEQFF

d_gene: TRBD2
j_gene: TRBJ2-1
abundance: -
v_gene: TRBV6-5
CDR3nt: TGTGCCAGTTCTCCGACTAGCTGGGCTAGCAATGAGCAGTTCTTC
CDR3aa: CASSPTSWASNEQFF

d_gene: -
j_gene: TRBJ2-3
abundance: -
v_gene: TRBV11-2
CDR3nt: TGTGCCAGCAGCTCCCTGACAACTAGCACAGATACGCAGTATTTT
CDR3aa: CASSSLTTSTDTQYF

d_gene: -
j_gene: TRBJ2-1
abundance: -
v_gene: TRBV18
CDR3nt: TGTGCCAGCTCACTAATTGAAGACTTCGATGAGCAGTTCTTC
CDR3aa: CASSLIEDFDEQFF

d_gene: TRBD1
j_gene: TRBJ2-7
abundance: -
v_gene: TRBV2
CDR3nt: TGTGCCAGCGGAATAGGTCGGGACAGGGGAGGCTCCTACGAGCAGTACTTC
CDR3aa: CASGIGRDRGGSYEQYF

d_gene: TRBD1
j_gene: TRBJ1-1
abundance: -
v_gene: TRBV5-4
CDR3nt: TGTGCCAGCAGCTTGGACAGGGGAAGAGCTTTCTTT
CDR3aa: CASSLDRGRAFF

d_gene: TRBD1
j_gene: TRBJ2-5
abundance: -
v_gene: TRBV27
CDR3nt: TGTGCCAGCAGTTTAATGGGACAGGGCCAAGAGACCCAGTACTTC
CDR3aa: CASSLMGQGQETQYF

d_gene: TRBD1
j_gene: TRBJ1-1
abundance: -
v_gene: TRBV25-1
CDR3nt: TGTGCCAGCAGTGAATTAGGACAGGGACCCACTGAAGCTTTCTTT
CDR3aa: CASSELGQGPTEAFF

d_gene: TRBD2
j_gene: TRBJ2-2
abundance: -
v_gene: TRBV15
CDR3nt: TGTGCCACCAGCAGAGATCTCCAGGGACTAGCGGGAGCCGGGGAGCTGTTTTTT
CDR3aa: CATSRDLQGLAGAGELFF

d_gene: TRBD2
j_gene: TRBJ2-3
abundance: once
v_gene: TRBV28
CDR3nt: TGTGCCAGCAGTTTATCGGGACTAGCGGAAGATACGCAGTATTTT
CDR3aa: CASSLSGLAEDTQYF

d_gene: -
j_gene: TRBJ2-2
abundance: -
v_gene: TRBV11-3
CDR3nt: TGTGCCAGCAGGCCCGTGGGGGGAACCGGGGAGCTGTTTTTT
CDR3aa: CASRPVGGTGELFF

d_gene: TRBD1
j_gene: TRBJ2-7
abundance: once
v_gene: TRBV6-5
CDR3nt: TGTGCCAGCAGTTACTTAAGGGGGCGTCCGCCCTACGAGCAGTACTTC
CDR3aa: CASSYLRGRPPYEQYF

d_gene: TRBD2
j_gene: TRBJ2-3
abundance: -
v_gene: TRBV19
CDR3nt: TGTGCCAGTAGCCCACAGCGGGAGGAGAGCACAGATACGCAGTATTTT
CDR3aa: CASSPQREESTDTQYF

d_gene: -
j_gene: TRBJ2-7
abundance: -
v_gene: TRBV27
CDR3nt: TGTGCCAGCAGTGACGGACATACCTACGAGCAGTACTTC
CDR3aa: CASSDGHTYEQYF